The sequence of this TCR beta chain was determined in a study of blood T cell repertoires in COVID-19. Sequencing was performed with immunoSEQ multiplex PCR; in TCRdb, only in-frame clones are kept and a portion is missing. Among about 350,000 clones listed, 90% to 95% were seen once. V lost 10 bases, J lost 9 bases, and 12 bases stayed unmatched. The CDR3 extends over 14 amino acids. Germline V CDR1 and CDR2: MNHEY, SVGAGI. V usage is TRBV6-5 and J usage is TRBJ2-1; 10 nucleotides match TRBD1. The clonotype comes from a woman between 18 and 29 years old who had recovered from COVID-19. Sequencing used peripheral blood. The CDR3 sequence is CATKDRGKDGEQFF. The CDR3 nucleotides are TGTGCCACCAAGGACAGGGGGAAGGACGGTGAGCAGTTCTTC.